This T cell receptor beta chain came from a study of blood T cell repertoires in COVID-19. This clone was recorded only once. How the authors handled the data: Amplification of reference gene primers provided the estimated nucleated cell counts. TCRdb's table, derived via immunoSEQ multiplex PCR, lists solely in-frame clones and lacks some. The DNA was the basis for D and trimming; V, J and clone size are from that table. The sample consists of under 300,000 clones, approximately 86% of them appearing once. Material for sequencing was peripheral blood. The receptor was isolated from a woman between 65 and 79 years old with COVID-19, enrolled during active disease.

The CDR3 DNA reads as TGTGCCAGCAGCTCGAGCAGGGAGGGTGAAAAACTGTTTTTT. This codes for CASSSSREGEKLFF. The chain employs TRBV5-6 and TRBJ1-4; possible D gene TRBD1, 5 bases. Germline CDR1 reads SGHDT; CDR2 reads YYEEEE. The CDR3 totals 14 residues. The V end was cut by 3 bases, the J end by 7 bases, with 13 bases between.